One and the same sample provided the 2 T cell receptor beta chains below, sequenced in a study of T cell changes during pregnancy in multiple sclerosis. Sequenced by immunoSEQ multiplex PCR; TCRdb stores in-frame clones only, minus some. The sample lists 70,000 or so clones, around 94% seen once, with less than 2% in the top ten. This material consisted of peripheral blood, taken in the third trimester of pregnancy. Receptors originate from a female donor in good health, enrolled as a control in a pregnancy study.

This clone has only a few counts. CDR3 residues: CAWSKDRDTEAFF. For the CDR3, the DNA is TGTGCCTGGAGTAAAGACAGGGACACTGAAGCTTTCTTT. The chain uses TRBV30 and TRBJ1-1; 7 bases are a match to TRBD1. The germline V gene has CDR1 GTSNPN and CDR2 SVGIG (reference sequence). Unmatched junction bases numbered 3, after V lost 2 bases and J lost 3 bases. The CDR3 has 13 amino acids.

This chain uses TRBV7-2 with TRBJ2-7, with a weak D call TRBD2 (6 bases). Looked up from germline, CDR1 is SGHTA and CDR2 is FQGNSA. Trimming removed 3 bases at V and 3 bases at J, with 12 bases between. The CDR3 consists of 14 residues. The CDR3 nucleotides are TGTGCCAGCAGCTTTCAGACAGCGGGCTACGAGCAGTACTTC. Its protein product is CASSFQTAGYEQYF.